The rows below give T cell receptor beta chains drawn from one sample of a study of blood T cell repertoires in COVID-19. This table comes from immunoSEQ multiplex PCR, and its TCRdb copy is limited to in-frame clones, with some not included. The sample has about 230,000 clones; more than 70% are singletons. Sequencing was performed on peripheral blood. These receptors all come from a woman in her fifties or sixties with acute or convalescent COVID-19. Both conserved end residues are part of each CDR3. D genes are given only for firm matches. Some rows have no size entry. The others give once, few or many, or a class for an expanded clone.

v_gene	abundance	j_gene	d_gene	CDR3nt	CDR3aa
TRBV15	-	TRBJ2-1	TRBD2	TGTGCCACCAGCAGGGTTTCCGGGACTAGCTACAATGAGCAGTTCTTC	CATSRVSGTSYNEQFF
TRBV28	-	TRBJ1-3	-	TGTGCCAGCAGTTTATTTGTGGGGGCTCACTCTGGAAACACCATATATTTT	CASSLFVGAHSGNTIYF
TRBV18	-	TRBJ2-5	TRBD1	TGTGCCAGCTCACCAATAGACAGGGTAGAGACCCAGTACTTC	CASSPIDRVETQYF
TRBV15	-	TRBJ2-1	TRBD1	TGTGCCACCAGCAGAGGAGGGGGCAGGTCCTACAATGAGCAGTTCTTC	CATSRGGGRSYNEQFF
TRBV30	-	TRBJ2-7	TRBD2	TGTGCCTGGAGTGGAGGGACTAGCGGGCCCTCCTACGAGCAGTACTTC	CAWSGGTSGPSYEQYF
TRBV15	-	TRBJ2-7	-	TGTGCCACCAGCAGAGATCATCCGGCAGGGCCCCCCTACTACGAGCAGTACTTC	CATSRDHPAGPPYYEQYF
TRBV28	-	TRBJ1-5	-	TGTGCCAGCAGTTCAGAATATAGCAATCAGCCCCAGCATTTT	CASSSEYSNQPQHF
TRBV25-1	-	TRBJ2-2	TRBD2	TGTGCCAGCACTCGCGGGGGGTCCTACACCGGGGAGCTGTTTTTT	CASTRGGSYTGELFF
TRBV7-8	-	TRBJ1-4	TRBD1	TGTGCCAGCAGCGGGGGACAGGGGCTTAATGAAAAACTGTTTTTT	CASSGGQGLNEKLFF
TRBV6-5	-	TRBJ1-1	-	TGTGCCAGCAGTTACTCAACCGGGGGCACTGAAGCTTTCTTT	CASSYSTGGTEAFF
TRBV7-2	-	TRBJ2-5	-	TGTGCCAGCAGACATAACAGGGAAGAGCGAGAGACCCAGTACTTC	CASRHNREERETQYF
TRBV12-3/TRBV12-4	once	TRBJ2-3	-	TGTGCCAGCAGTTTAGGTCAGGTCGATACGCAGTATTTT	CASSLGQVDTQYF
TRBV10-1	-	TRBJ2-3	TRBD2	TGCGCCAGCAGTATGGGGCCGGGACTAGCGGGAACAGATACGCAGTATTTT	CASSMGPGLAGTDTQYF
TRBV3-1/TRBV3-2	once	TRBJ2-3	TRBD2	TGTGCCAGCAGCCAACTTAGCGGGGGACGCACAGATACGCAGTATTTT	CASSQLSGGRTDTQYF
TRBV7-6	-	TRBJ1-1	TRBD1	TGTGCCAGCAGCGTGACAGGGGGCACTGAAGCTTTCTTT	CASSVTGGTEAFF
TRBV2	once	TRBJ1-1	-	TGTGCCAGCACCTTTATGAACACTGAAGCTTTCTTT	CASTFMNTEAFF
TRBV18	-	TRBJ2-1	-	TGTGCCAGCTCAACGAAGGACAGCTCCTACAATGAGCAGTTCTTC	CASSTKDSSYNEQFF
TRBV18	-	TRBJ2-3	TRBD2	TGTGCCAGCTCACCTGGACTAGCGGGAGGCACAGATACGCAGTATTTT	CASSPGLAGGTDTQYF
TRBV7-9	many	TRBJ1-2	-	TGTGCCAGCAGCTTCAACAAGGAGAGCTATGGCTACACCTTC	CASSFNKESYGYTF
TRBV4-2	-	TRBJ2-1	TRBD1	TGTGCCAGCAGCCAAGATTGGGACAGCTCCTACAATGAGCAGTTCTTC	CASSQDWDSSYNEQFF
TRBV7-9	-	TRBJ1-4	-	TGTGCCAGCAGCTTAGTCACAGGGAATGAAAAACTGTTTTTT	CASSLVTGNEKLFF
TRBV30	-	TRBJ1-1	-	TGTGCCTGGTTCGGGGGGCTTCACACTGAAGCTTTCTTT	CAWFGGLHTEAFF
TRBV6-5	-	TRBJ1-4	TRBD1	TGTGCCAGCAGCCCCGACAGGGAGGTCGAAAAACTGTTTTTT	CASSPDREVEKLFF
TRBV19	-	TRBJ2-7	TRBD2	TGTGCCAGTAGCGTAGCGGGAGGTACGTACGAGCAGTACTTC	CASSVAGGTYEQYF
TRBV19	-	TRBJ1-2	-	TGTGCCAGTAGTATGACCTTCAGAGGCTATGGCTACACCTTC	CASSMTFRGYGYTF
TRBV19	-	TRBJ1-5	-	TGTGCCAGTAGTCCGGGTAGCAATCAGCCCCAGCATTTT	CASSPGSNQPQHF
TRBV7-2	-	TRBJ2-5	TRBD2	TGTGCCAGCAGCTTAACGGGGGGGGCAGAGACCCAGTACTTC	CASSLTGGAETQYF
TRBV30	-	TRBJ1-1	TRBD1	TGTGCCAGAAGGGACAGGGGAGGCACTGAAGCTTTCTTT	CARRDRGGTEAFF
TRBV5-4	-	TRBJ2-5	TRBD2	TGTGCCAGCAGCTTCGCGGGAGGGCTGCAAGAGACCCAGTACTTC	CASSFAGGLQETQYF
TRBV5-1	-	TRBJ1-2	-	TGCGCCAGCAGCTCAACAGGCAGCTATGACTATGGCTACACCTTC	CASSSTGSYDYGYTF
TRBV5-1	few	TRBJ1-4	-	TGCGCCAGCAGGACCGGGGGAGCAGGGAATGAAAAACTGTTTTTT	CASRTGGAGNEKLFF
TRBV13	-	TRBJ2-1	TRBD2	TGTGCCAGCAGGGTAGCGGGAGGAGCGTACAATGAGCAGTTCTTC	CASRVAGGAYNEQFF
TRBV29-1	-	TRBJ2-7	-	TGCAGCGTTGTGGTGCTCAGCTACGAGCAGTACTTC	CSVVVLSYEQYF
TRBV6-5	few	TRBJ1-5	-	TGTGCCAGCACCTTATATAGCAATCAGCCCCAGCATTTT	CASTLYSNQPQHF
TRBV30	-	TRBJ1-1	TRBD1	TGTGCCTGGAGGGGGACAGGAAAGAACACTGAAGCTTTCTTT	CAWRGTGKNTEAFF
TRBV11-2	-	TRBJ2-7	-	TGTGCCAGCAGCTTAGATCTCCTGTACGAGCAGTACTTC	CASSLDLLYEQYF
TRBV28	-	TRBJ2-1	-	TGTGCCAGCAGTTTAATTAGAAAGGGGAAATCCTACAATGAGCAGTTCTTC	CASSLIRKGKSYNEQFF
TRBV6-2/TRBV6-3	-	TRBJ2-5	TRBD2	TGTGCCAGCAGTTACCGGCCACTAGCGGAAGAGACCCAGTACTTC	CASSYRPLAEETQYF
TRBV11-2	-	TRBJ2-7	-	TGTGCCAGCAGACCCGGGACTGGCGGCTACGAGCAGTACTTC	CASRPGTGGYEQYF
TRBV6-2/TRBV6-3	-	TRBJ2-5	-	TGTGCCAGCAGCAGTACATTGAGGGAGACCCAGTACTTC	CASSSTLRETQYF
TRBV13	-	TRBJ2-2	-	TGTGCCAGCAGCTCTGGACTGGGAACCACCGGGGAGCTGTTTTTT	CASSSGLGTTGELFF
TRBV5-8	-	TRBJ2-7	-	TGTGCCAGCAGCTTGTATCGTTTCACAGTCTCCTACGAGCAGTACTTC	CASSLYRFTVSYEQYF
TRBV7-3	-	TRBJ2-5	-	TGTGCCAGCAGCCAATACATCAACCAAGAGACCCAGTACTTC	CASSQYINQETQYF
TRBV18	-	TRBJ2-5	-	TGTGCCAGCTCACCTGGCCAAACCGTCCAAGAGACCCAGTACTTC	CASSPGQTVQETQYF
TRBV9	-	TRBJ2-2	TRBD2	TGTGCCAGCAGCGTACTAGCGGAGGTGCCCGGGGAGCTGTTTTTT	CASSVLAEVPGELFF